These 27 T cell receptor beta chains share one sample of origin, sequenced in a study of cytomegalovirus exposure and HLA in healthy donors. PCR involved 60 Vbeta and 13 Jbeta primers. The data were produced by immunoSEQ multiplex PCR, yet TCRdb's version contains in-frame clones alone and is incomplete. The table records 100,000 to 150,000 clones, over 70% of them present only once. Input material: PBMCs. The receptors were sampled from a woman in her fifties or sixties in good health and CMV-seronegative.

CDR3 amino acids: CASSLALGFQGDEQYF. The CDR3 DNA reads TGCGCCAGCAGCTTGGCCTTAGGCTTTCAGGGCGACGAGCAGTACTTC. The chain recombines TRBV5-1 with TRBJ2-5; tentative D call: TRBD1 (5 bases). TRBJ2-7 explains the end of the DNA better; the J call may be wrong. The CDR3 runs to 16 residues. Germline CDR1 and CDR2: SGHRS and YFSETQ.

The V and J genes are TRBV4-2 and TRBJ2-5, with TRBD1 matching over 7 bases. This CDR3 is built from 17 residues. CDR1 is LGHNA, CDR2 YNFKEQ, per germline. With 0 bases clipped from V and 2 bases from J, the junction kept 9 bases outside the gene matches. CDR3 coding DNA: TGTGCCAGCAGCCAAGAATACACCTGGACAGGTCAAGAGACCCAGTACTTC. Its protein product is CASSQEYTWTGQETQYF.

This chain joins TRBV6-1 and TRBJ2-1; 7 bases match TRBD2. V lost 5 bases, J lost 5 bases, and 3 bases stayed unmatched. CDR1 and CDR2 from the germline V gene are MNHNS and SASEGT. CDR3 length: 13 amino acids. The CDR3 sequence: CASSLGLDNEQFF. Written as DNA, the CDR3 is TGTGCCAGCAGTTTAGGACTAGACAATGAGCAGTTCTTC.

The CDR3 is CASRVRDITNEQFF. Written as DNA, the CDR3 is TGTGCCAGCAGGGTTCGGGACATTACCAATGAGCAGTTCTTC. V and J are TRBV6-6 and TRBJ2-1; D possibly corresponds to TRBD1 (6 bases). This CDR3 contains 14 residues. CDR1 is MNHNY, CDR2 SVGAGI, per germline (reference sequence). V was cut by 6 bases and J by 6 bases, with 15 bases left in between.

V is TRBV2 and J is TRBJ1-6; 8 bases agree with TRBD1. In germline, CDR1 is SNHLY, CDR2 FYNNEI. With V trimmed by 6 bases and J by 9 bases, 13 bases remained unmatched. The CDR3 contains 16 residues. The CDR3 nucleotides read TGTGCCAGCAGATCGAGACGACAGGGGTCGGGTTCACCCCTCCACTTT. It specifies CASRSRRQGSGSPLHF.

V usage is TRBV7-2 and J usage is TRBJ1-5; D possibly corresponds to TRBD1 (5 bases). CDR1 and CDR2 from the germline V gene are SGHTA and FQGNSA. The V end was cut by 1 base, the J end by 4 bases, with 8 bases between. This CDR3 has 14 amino acids. The CDR3 sequence: CASSLGQPNQPQHF. CDR3 in DNA: TGTGCCAGCAGCTTAGGACAGCCGAATCAGCCCCAGCATTTT.

The V gene is TRBV20-1, the J gene TRBJ2-1; D possibly corresponds to TRBD2 (5 bases). V lost 3 bases to trimming and J lost 12 bases, with 12 bases between them. Per the germline V gene, CDR1 is DFQATT and CDR2 is SNEGSKA (reference sequence). This CDR3 has 11 residues. The CDR3 bases are TGCAGTGCTAGCGAGGGAGCCCCGCAGTTCTTC. Amino acid sequence: CSASEGAPQFF.

The V call is TRBV7-2, the J call TRBJ2-6, with 7 nucleotides matching TRBD1. CDR3 length: 18 amino acids. V was clipped by 10 bases and J by 4 bases; unmatched bases: 19. CDR1 SGHTA and CDR2 FQGNSA come from the germline V gene. CDR3 loop: CATLTPGQVGSGANVLTF. The CDR3 nucleotides are TGTGCCACCCTGACTCCAGGACAGGTGGGGTCCGGGGCCAACGTCCTGACTTTC.

This clone has just a few counts. The V call is TRBV5-1, the J call TRBJ1-1; D may be TRBD1 (6 bases). V lost 4 bases to trimming and J lost 3 bases, with 13 bases between them. The CDR3 is 14 residues long. The germline V gene encodes CDR1 SGHRS and CDR2 YFSETQ. CDR3 DNA sequence: TGCGCCAGCAGCGACAAGGGGGTTGACACTGAAGCTTTCTTT. Protein sequence: CASSDKGVDTEAFF.

The chain couples TRBV7-8 to TRBJ2-7; 14 nucleotides align to TRBD2. V trimming: 4 bases; J trimming: 2 bases; junction bases outside the gene matches: 7. The CDR3 covers 17 residues. The germline V gene has CDR1 SGHVS and CDR2 FQNEAQ. CDR3 coding DNA: TGTGCCAGCAGCTCCCTATGGACTAGCGGGGGGACCTACGAGCAGTACTTC. This sequence encodes CASSSLWTSGGTYEQYF.

Regarding this clone: The same CDR3 is also encoded by other DNA sequences in this sample. The genes are TRBV28 and TRBJ2-7, with 10 bases matching TRBD2. The trim removed 2 bases at V and 4 bases at J, leaving 5 bases unmatched. Germline lookup yields CDR1 MDHEN and CDR2 SYDVKM. CDR3 size: 15 residues. The CDR3 loop is CASSLSGRAVYEQYF. The CDR3 DNA follows: TGTGCCAGCAGTTTAAGCGGGAGGGCCGTATACGAGCAGTACTTC.

This sequence joins TRBV6-4 and TRBJ1-1; a weak D match, TRBD1 (6 bases). V gave up 7 bases and J gave up 2 bases, with 14 bases separating them. This CDR3 has 14 residues. From germline, CDR1 is MRHNA and CDR2 SNTAGT. The CDR3 DNA reads as TGTGCCAGCATCCCCAGGGGCTCTAACACTGAAGCTTTCTTT. It specifies CASIPRGSNTEAFF.

The CDR3 here is CASRSGTSGRNEQFF. The CDR3 DNA reads TGTGCCAGCAGATCCGGGACTAGCGGGAGGAATGAGCAGTTCTTC. This sequence joins TRBV28 and TRBJ2-1; 15 positions match TRBD2. The junction had 4 bases not matched to a gene; V was cut back by 6 bases and J by 7 bases. The germline V gene encodes CDR1 MDHEN and CDR2 SYDVKM. The CDR3 sequence is 15 residues long. Full variable domain (missing parts from reference TRBV28 and TRBJ2-1): DVKVTQSSRYLVKRTGEKVFLECVQDMDHENMFWYRQDPGLGLRLIYFSYDVKMKEKGDIPEGYSVSREKKERFSLILESASTNQTSMYLCASRSGTSGRNEQFFGPGTRLTVL.

This clone appeared a few times. This chain uses TRBV9 with TRBJ2-7; D possibly corresponds to TRBD2 (7 bases). This CDR3 has 15 residues. Deletions cut 0 bases from V and 7 bases from J, with 17 bases between. Germline CDR1 reads SGDLS; CDR2 reads YYNGEE. Written as DNA, the CDR3 is TGTGCCAGCAGCGTAGATTCGGGGGGCGCGGAAGAGCAGTACTTC. It is translated as CASSVDSGGAEEQYF. The full variable domain, completed using reference TRBV9 and TRBJ2-7, is DSGVTQTPKHLITATGQRVTLRCSPRSGDLSVYWYQQSLDQGLQFLIQYYNGEERAKGNILERFSAQQFPDLHSELNLSSLELGDSALYFCASSVDSGGAEEQYFGPGTRLTVT.

The CDR3 sequence: CASSEGQGVQETQYF. The CDR3 region has the DNA TGTGCCAGCAGTGAGGGACAGGGGGTTCAAGAGACCCAGTACTTC. The chain employs TRBV25-1 and TRBJ2-5; 11 bases line up with TRBD1. Trimming cost V 3 bases and J 2 bases; bases outside gene matches: 2. Germline-derived CDR1 and CDR2 are MGHDK and SYGVNS. The CDR3 consists of 15 residues.

The chain joins TRBV2 to TRBJ2-7, with D possibly TRBD1 on 5 matching bases. The CDR3 contains 14 residues. Between the trimmed V and J ends, which lost 5 bases and 3 bases, there was a span of 14 bases. The germline CDR1 and CDR2 sequences are SNHLY and FYNNEI. The CDR3 loop reads CASSSRQSFYEQYF. The CDR3 region has the DNA TGTGCCAGCAGTTCCCGACAGAGCTTCTACGAGCAGTACTTC.

This chain joins TRBV30 and TRBJ2-5, with 10 positions matching TRBD1. Germline CDR1 reads GTSNPN; CDR2 reads SVGIG (reference sequence). CDR3 length: 14 residues. The trim removed 4 bases at V and 5 bases at J, leaving 7 bases unmatched. The CDR3 DNA sequence: TGTGCCTGGACTGACAGGGGGCGCGGGGAGACCCAGTACTTC. Translating it yields CAWTDRGRGETQYF.

The V and J genes are TRBV11-2 and TRBJ2-7, with D possibly TRBD2 on 5 matching bases. V was cut by 1 base and J by 3 bases, with 10 bases left in between. This CDR3 is 14 amino acids long. Per the germline V gene, CDR1 is SGHAT and CDR2 is FQNNGV. The CDR3 is CASSLAADFYEQYF. The CDR3 nucleotides are TGTGCCAGCAGCTTAGCAGCGGATTTCTACGAGCAGTACTTC.

This chain joins TRBV30 and TRBJ1-3; TRBD1 is a possible D gene (5 bases). The ends were cut back, 0 bases at V and 0 bases at J, with 12 bases in the middle. Germline loops: CDR1 GTSNPN, CDR2 SVGIG (reference sequence). The length of the CDR3 is 16 residues. CDR3 sequence (DNA): TGTGCCTGGAGTGTACCCCGGGGGGGCTCTGGAAACACCATATATTTT. As protein: CAWSVPRGGSGNTIYF.

This sequence joins TRBV7-6 and TRBJ2-3; a possible D gene is TRBD2 (5 bases). CDR1 is SGHVS and CDR2 is FNYEAQ in the germline V gene. This CDR3 is 15 amino acids long. Deletions cut 5 bases from V and 0 bases from J, with 12 bases between. This chain's CDR3 is CASSLGGPSTDTQYF. In nucleotides, the CDR3 is TGTGCCAGCAGCCTCGGAGGTCCTAGCACAGATACGCAGTATTTT. The full variable domain, in which reference TRBV7-6 and TRBJ2-3 provide the parts outside the CDR3, is GAGVSQSPRYKVTKRGQDVALRCDPISGHVSLYWYRQALGQGPEFLTYFNYEAQQDKSGLPNDRFSAERPEGSISTLTIQRTEQRDSAMYRCASSLGGPSTDTQYFGPGTRLTVL.

The chain is built from TRBV7-9 and TRBJ2-5; tentative D call: TRBD2 (6 bases). The closer fit of TRBJ2-7 to the DNA end suggests the J call may be wrong. The CDR3 consists of 16 residues. Germline-derived CDR1 and CDR2 are SEHNR and FQNEAQ (reference sequence). The CDR3 sequence: CASSLVLATASYEQYF. CDR3 coding DNA: TGTGCCAGCAGCTTAGTACTAGCCACGGCATCCTACGAGCAGTACTTC.

CDR3 loop: CASSFNRGTGYTF. CDR3 nucleotide sequence: TGTGCCAGCAGTTTCAACAGGGGTACAGGCTACACCTTC. This chain joins TRBV28 and TRBJ1-2; TRBD1 aligns across 7 bases. CDR1 is MDHEN, CDR2 SYDVKM, per germline. The CDR3 extends over 13 amino acids. With 3 bases clipped from V and 8 bases from J, the junction kept 6 bases outside the gene matches.

As concerns this clone: Other nucleotide sequences from this sample produce the same CDR3. This sequence joins TRBV28 and TRBJ1-2, with unresolved D. CDR1 and CDR2 from the germline V gene are MDHEN and SYDVKM. The V end was cut by 6 bases, the J end by 4 bases, with 6 bases between. The CDR3 runs to 11 residues. CDR3 amino acids: CASSLSYGYTF. The DNA for the CDR3 is TGTGCCAGCAGCCTAAGCTATGGCTACACCTTC.

This clone has only one observation. The V call is TRBV6-6, the J call TRBJ2-5, with TRBD2 as a possible D gene (5 bases). The J call may be incorrect, as the DNA end agrees better with TRBJ2-7. This CDR3 region has 16 residues. Germline CDR1 reads MNHNY; CDR2 reads SVGAGI (reference sequence). The CDR3 DNA reads TGTGCCAGCAGTTACTCGAGTCGGGGATCAAGCTACGAGCAGTACTTC. Its translation: CASSYSSRGSSYEQYF.

The chain combines TRBV28 with TRBJ2-1; 11 bases map to TRBD2. CDR1 and CDR2 from the germline V gene are MDHEN and SYDVKM. The J segment lost 5 bases and the V segment lost 5 bases, leaving 5 bases of the junction unmatched. This CDR3 has 15 amino acids. CDR3 in DNA: TGTGCCAGCAGTCCCGGGACTAGCGGAAACAATGAGCAGTTCTTC. Its protein product is CASSPGTSGNNEQFF.

This clone was found a few times. The rearrangement joins TRBV19 to TRBJ2-3, with TRBD2 matching over 10 bases. Losses at the gene ends were 4 bases for V and 2 bases for J; bases not matched to a gene: 9. Germline CDR1 and CDR2: LNHDA and SQIVND (reference sequence). This CDR3 has 17 amino acids. The DNA of the CDR3 is TGTGCCAGTAGTACGCTCATAGCGGGAGGTACCACAGATACGCAGTATTTT. Protein: CASSTLIAGGTTDTQYF.

The chain uses TRBV19 and TRBJ1-5, with TRBD1 matching 9 bases. V lost 6 bases to trimming and J lost 4 bases; unmatched junction nucleotides: 7. The CDR3 contains 15 residues. In germline, CDR1 is LNHDA, CDR2 SQIVND (reference sequence). The CDR3 region is CASRRTGDFNQPQHF. The CDR3, as DNA: TGTGCCAGTAGGAGGACAGGGGACTTTAATCAGCCCCAGCATTTT. Full variable domain (outside the CDR3, taken from reference TRBV19 and TRBJ1-5): DGGITQSPKYLFRKEGQNVTLSCEQNLNHDAMYWYRQDPGQGLRLIYYSQIVNDFQKGDIAEGYSVSREKKESFPLTVTSAQKNPTAFYLCASRRTGDFNQPQHFGDGTRLSIL.